One sample yielded the 2 T cell receptor beta chains listed below, sequenced in a study of blood T cells in healthy people across ages. A second PCR of roughly 7 to 11 cycles used a sample-barcoded 5' primer and a J-beta primer mix. TCRdb ran MiXCR on the 5' RACE reads and lists one entry per CDR3 protein. The table records fewer than 950,000 distinct CDR3 sequences, 35% to 40% of them present only once. Source material: blood. Receptor source: a man younger than 35 in good health.

This clonotype has more than one count but fewer than ten. The chain is built from TRBV3-1 and TRBJ2-1; tentative D call: TRBD2 (6 bases). The CDR3 loop spans 15 amino acids. V was pared by 3 bases and J by 2 bases, with 11 bases between. Germline-derived CDR1 and CDR2 are LGHDT and YNNKEL (reference sequence). CDR3 sequence reads: CASSQGGRPYNEQFF. CDR3 bases: TGTGCCAGCAGCCAGGGGGGTCGCCCCTACAATGAGCAGTTCTTC.

The gene calls are TRBV6-2 or TRBV6-3 and TRBJ2-4, with 9 bases lining up with TRBD1. Losses at the gene ends were 1 base for V and 13 bases for J; bases not matched to a gene: 20. The CDR3 runs to 18 residues. Germline CDR1 and CDR2: MNHEY and SVGEGT. The CDR3 reads CASSYFILPGQGHNEQYF. Written as DNA, the CDR3 is TGTGCCAGCAGTTACTTTATTTTGCCGGGACAGGGACACAATGAGCAGTACTTC.